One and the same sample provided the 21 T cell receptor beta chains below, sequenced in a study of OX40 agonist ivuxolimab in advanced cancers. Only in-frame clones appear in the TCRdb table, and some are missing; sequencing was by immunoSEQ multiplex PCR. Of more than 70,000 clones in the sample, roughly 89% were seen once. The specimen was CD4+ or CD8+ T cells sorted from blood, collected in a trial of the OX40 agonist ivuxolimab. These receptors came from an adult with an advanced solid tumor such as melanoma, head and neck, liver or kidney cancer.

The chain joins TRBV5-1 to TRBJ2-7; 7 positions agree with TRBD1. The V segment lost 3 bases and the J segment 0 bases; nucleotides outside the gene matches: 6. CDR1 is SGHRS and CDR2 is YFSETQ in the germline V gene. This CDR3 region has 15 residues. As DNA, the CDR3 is TGCGCCAGCAGCTCTACGACAGGGAGCTCCTACGAGCAGTACTTC. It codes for CASSSTTGSSYEQYF.

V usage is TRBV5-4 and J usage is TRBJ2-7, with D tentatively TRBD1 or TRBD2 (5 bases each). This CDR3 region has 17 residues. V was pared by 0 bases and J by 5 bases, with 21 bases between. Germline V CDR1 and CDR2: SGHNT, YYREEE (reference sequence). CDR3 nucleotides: TGTGCCAGCAGCTTGGCCATATCCGGGGCCGTTCCCCACGAGCAGTACTTC. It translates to CASSLAISGAVPHEQYF.

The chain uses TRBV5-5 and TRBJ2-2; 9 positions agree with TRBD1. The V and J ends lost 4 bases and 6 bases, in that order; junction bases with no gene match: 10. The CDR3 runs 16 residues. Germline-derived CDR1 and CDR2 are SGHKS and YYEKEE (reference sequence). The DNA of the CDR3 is TGTGCCAGCAGCCGAAACCTACAGGGGGCATCCGGGGAGCTGTTTTTT. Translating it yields CASSRNLQGASGELFF. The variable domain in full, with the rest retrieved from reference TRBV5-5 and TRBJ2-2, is DAGVTQSPTHLIKTRGQQVTLRCSPISGHKSVSWYQQVLGQGPQFIFQYYEKEERGRGNFPDRFSARQFPNYSSELNVNALLLGDSALYLCASSRNLQGASGELFFGEGSRLTVL.

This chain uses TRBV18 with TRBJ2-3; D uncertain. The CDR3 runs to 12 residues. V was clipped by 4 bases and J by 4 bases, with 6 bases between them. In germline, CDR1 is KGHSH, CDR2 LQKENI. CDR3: CASSRPADTQYF. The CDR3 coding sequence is TGTGCCAGCTCACGACCCGCAGATACGCAGTATTTT.

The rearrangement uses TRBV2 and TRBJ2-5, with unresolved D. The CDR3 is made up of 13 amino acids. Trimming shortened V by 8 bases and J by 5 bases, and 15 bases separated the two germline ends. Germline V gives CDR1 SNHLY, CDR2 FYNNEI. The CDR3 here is CASCTEVRETQYF. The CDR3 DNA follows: TGTGCCAGCTGTACCGAGGTTCGGGAGACCCAGTACTTC.

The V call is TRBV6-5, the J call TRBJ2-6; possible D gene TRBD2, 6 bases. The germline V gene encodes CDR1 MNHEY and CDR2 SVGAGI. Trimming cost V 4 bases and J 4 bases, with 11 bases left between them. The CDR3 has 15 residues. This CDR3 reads CASSWGEAGANVLTF. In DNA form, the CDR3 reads TGTGCCAGCAGTTGGGGGGAGGCCGGGGCCAACGTCCTGACTTTC.

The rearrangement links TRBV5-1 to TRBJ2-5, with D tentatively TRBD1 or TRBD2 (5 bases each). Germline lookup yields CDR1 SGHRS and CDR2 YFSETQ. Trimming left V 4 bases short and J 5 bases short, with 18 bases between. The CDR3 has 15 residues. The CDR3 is CASSLGTPAAETQYF. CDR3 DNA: TGCGCCAGCAGCCTGGGGACCCCGGCGGCGGAGACCCAGTACTTC.

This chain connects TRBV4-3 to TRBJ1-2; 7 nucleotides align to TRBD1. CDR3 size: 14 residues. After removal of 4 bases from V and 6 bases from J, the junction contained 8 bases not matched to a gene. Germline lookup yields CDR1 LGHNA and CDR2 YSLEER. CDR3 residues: CASSRTGGLNGYTF. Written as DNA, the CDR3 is TGCGCCAGCAGCCGGACAGGAGGGCTAAATGGCTACACCTTC.

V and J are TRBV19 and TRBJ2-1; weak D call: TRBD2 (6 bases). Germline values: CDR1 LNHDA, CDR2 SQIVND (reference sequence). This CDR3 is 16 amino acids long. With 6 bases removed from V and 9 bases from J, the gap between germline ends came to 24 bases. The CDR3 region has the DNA TGTGCCAGTAGGCCAACCGGGACTCCAGTAGCCGGTGAGCAGTTCTTC. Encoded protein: CASRPTGTPVAGEQFF. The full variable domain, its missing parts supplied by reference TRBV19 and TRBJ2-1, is DGGITQSPKYLFRKEGQNVTLSCEQNLNHDAMYWYRQDPGQGLRLIYYSQIVNDFQKGDIAEGYSVSREKKESFPLTVTSAQKNPTAFYLCASRPTGTPVAGEQFFGPGTRLTVL.

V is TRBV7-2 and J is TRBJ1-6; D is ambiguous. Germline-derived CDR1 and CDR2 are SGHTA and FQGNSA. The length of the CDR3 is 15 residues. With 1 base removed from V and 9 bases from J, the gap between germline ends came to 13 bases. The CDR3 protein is CASSLVVGSSSPLHF. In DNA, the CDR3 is TGTGCCAGCAGCTTAGTTGTGGGGAGCTCTTCACCCCTCCACTTT.

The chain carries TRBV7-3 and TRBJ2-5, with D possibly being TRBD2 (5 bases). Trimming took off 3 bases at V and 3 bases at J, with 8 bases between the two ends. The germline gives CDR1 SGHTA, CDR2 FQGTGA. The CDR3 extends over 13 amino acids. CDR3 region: CASSLWEKETQYF. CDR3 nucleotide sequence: TGTGCCAGCAGCTTGTGGGAGAAAGAGACCCAGTACTTC.

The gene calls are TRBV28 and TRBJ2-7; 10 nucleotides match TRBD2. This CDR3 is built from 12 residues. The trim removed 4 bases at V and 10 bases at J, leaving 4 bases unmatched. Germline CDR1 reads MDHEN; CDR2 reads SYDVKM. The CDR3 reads CASSSSGRIQYF. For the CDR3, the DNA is TGTGCCAGCAGTTCTAGCGGGAGAATTCAGTACTTC.

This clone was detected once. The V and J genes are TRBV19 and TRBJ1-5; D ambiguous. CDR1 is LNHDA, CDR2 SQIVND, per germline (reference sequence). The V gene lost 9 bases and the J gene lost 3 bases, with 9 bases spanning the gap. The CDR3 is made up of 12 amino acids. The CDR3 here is CASQQPNQPQHF. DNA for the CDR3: TGTGCCAGCCAACAGCCCAATCAGCCCCAGCATTTT.

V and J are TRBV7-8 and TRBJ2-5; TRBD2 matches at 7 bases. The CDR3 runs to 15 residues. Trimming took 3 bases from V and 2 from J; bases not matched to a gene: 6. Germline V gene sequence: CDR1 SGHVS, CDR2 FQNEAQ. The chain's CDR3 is CASSFSGGLQETQYF. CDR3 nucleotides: TGTGCCAGCAGCTTCTCGGGGGGACTTCAAGAGACCCAGTACTTC.

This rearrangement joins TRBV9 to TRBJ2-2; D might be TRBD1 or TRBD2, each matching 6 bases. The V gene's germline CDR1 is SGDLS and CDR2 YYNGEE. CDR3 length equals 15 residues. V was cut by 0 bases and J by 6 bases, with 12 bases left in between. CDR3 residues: CASSVVGGGPGELFF. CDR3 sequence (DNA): TGTGCCAGCAGCGTAGTAGGGGGAGGTCCCGGGGAGCTGTTTTTT.

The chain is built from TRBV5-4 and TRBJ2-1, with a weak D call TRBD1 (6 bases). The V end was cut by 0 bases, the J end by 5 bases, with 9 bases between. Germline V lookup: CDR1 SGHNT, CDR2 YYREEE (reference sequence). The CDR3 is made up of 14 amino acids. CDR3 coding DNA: TGTGCCAGCAGCTTGGTTGGACAGAACAATGAGCAGTTCTTC. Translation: CASSLVGQNNEQFF.

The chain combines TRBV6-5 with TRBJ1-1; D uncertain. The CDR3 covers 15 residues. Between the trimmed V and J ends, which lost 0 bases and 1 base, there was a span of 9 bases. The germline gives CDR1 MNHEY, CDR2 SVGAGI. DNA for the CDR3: TGTGCCAGCAGTTACTCGGTCATGACGAACACTGAAGCTTTCTTT. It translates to CASSYSVMTNTEAFF.

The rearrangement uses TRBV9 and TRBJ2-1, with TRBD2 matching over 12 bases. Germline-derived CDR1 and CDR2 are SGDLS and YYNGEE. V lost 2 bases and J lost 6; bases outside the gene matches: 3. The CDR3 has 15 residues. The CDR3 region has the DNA TGTGCCAGCAGCGTCCTGACTAGCGGGAGCAATGAGCAGTTCTTC. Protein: CASSVLTSGSNEQFF.

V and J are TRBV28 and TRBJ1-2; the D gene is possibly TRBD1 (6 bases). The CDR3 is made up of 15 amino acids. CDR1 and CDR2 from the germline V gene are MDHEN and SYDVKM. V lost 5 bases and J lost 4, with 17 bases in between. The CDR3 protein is CASSPPARGRYGYTF. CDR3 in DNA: TGTGCCAGCAGTCCGCCCGCCAGGGGACGCTATGGCTACACCTTC.

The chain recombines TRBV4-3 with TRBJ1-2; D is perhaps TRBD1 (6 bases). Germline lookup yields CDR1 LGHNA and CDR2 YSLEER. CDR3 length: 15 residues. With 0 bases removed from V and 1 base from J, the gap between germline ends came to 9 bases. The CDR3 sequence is CASSQDTGINYGYTF. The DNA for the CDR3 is TGCGCCAGCAGCCAAGATACAGGGATTAACTATGGCTACACCTTC.

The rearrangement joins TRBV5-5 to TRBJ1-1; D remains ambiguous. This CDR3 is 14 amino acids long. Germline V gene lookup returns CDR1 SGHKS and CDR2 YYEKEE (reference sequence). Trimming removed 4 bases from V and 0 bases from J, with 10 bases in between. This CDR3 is CASSRSSMNTEAFF. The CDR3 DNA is TGTGCCAGCAGCCGATCCAGCATGAACACTGAAGCTTTCTTT.